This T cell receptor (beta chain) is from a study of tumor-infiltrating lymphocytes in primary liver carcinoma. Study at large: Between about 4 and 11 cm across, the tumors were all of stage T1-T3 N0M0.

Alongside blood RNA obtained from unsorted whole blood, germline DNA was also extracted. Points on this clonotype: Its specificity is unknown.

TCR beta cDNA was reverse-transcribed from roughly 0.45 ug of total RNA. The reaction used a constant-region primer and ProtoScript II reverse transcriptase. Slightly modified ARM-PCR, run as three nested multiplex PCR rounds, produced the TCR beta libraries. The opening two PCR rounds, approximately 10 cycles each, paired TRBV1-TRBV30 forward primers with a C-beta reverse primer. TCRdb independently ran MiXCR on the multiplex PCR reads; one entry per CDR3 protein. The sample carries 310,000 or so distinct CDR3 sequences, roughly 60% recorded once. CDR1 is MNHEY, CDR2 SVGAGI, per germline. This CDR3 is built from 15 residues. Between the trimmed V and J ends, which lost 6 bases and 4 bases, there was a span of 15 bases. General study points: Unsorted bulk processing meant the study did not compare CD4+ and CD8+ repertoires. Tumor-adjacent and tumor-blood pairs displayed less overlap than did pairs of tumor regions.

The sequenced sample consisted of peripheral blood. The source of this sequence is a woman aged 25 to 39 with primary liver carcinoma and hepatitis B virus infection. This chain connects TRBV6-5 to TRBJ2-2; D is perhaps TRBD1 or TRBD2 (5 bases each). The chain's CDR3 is CASSPGTTSTGELFF. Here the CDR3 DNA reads TGTGCCAGCAGCCCCGGGACGACCAGCACCGGGGAGCTGTTTTTT.